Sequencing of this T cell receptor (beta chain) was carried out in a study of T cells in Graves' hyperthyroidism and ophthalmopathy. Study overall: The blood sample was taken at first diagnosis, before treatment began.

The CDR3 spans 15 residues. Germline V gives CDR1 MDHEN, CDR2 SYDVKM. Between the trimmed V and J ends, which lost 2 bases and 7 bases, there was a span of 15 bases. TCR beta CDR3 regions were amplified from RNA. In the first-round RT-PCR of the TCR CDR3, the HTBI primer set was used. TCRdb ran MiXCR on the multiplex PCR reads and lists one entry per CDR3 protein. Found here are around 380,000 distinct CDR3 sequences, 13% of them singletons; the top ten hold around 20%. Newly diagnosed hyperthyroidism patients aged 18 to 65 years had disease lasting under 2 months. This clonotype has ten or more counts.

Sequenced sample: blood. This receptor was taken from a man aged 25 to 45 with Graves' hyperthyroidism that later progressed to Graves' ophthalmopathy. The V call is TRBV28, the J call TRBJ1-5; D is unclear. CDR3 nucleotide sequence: TGTGCCAGCAGTTTACGTCCGGGAATAGAGCAGCCCCAGCATTTT. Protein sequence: CASSLRPGIEQPQHF.